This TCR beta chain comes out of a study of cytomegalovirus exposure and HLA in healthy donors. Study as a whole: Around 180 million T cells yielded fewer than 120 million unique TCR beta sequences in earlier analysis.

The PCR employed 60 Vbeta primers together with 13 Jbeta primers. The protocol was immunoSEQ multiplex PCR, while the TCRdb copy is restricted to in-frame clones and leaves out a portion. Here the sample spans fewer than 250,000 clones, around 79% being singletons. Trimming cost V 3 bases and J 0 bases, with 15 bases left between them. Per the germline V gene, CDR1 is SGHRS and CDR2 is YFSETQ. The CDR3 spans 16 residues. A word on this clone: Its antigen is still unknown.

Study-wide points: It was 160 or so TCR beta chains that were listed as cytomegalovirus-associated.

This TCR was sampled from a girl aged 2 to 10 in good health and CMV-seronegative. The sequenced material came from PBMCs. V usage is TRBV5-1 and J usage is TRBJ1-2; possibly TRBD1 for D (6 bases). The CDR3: CASSWGGQGTNYGYTF. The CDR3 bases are TGCGCCAGCAGCTGGGGGGGCCAGGGCACTAACTATGGCTACACCTTC.